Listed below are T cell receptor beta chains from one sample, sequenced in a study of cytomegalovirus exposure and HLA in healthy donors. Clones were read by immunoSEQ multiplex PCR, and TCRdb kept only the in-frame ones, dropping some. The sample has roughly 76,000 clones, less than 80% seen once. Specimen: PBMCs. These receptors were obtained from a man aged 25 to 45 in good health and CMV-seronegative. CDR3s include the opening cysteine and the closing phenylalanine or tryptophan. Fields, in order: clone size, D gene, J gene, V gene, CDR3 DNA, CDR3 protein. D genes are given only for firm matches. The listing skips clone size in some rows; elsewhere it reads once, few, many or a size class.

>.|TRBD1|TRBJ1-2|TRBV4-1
TGCGCCAGCAGCCAGCCCGGGACAGGGGGCAACTATGGCTACACCTTC
CASSQPGTGGNYGYTF
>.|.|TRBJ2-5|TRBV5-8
TGTGCCAGCATCCCGGGGGAGACCCAGTACTTC
CASIPGETQYF
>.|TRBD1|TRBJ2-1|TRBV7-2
TGTGCCAGCGTTTGGGCGCATCAGGGGGCTGGTAATGAGCAGTTCTTC
CASVWAHQGAGNEQFF
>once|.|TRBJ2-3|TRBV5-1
TGCGCCAGCAGCTTTAATCAAATTGAGCCTAGCACAGATACGCAGTATTTT
CASSFNQIEPSTDTQYF
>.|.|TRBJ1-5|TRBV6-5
TGTGCCAGCAGTCACCAGGGGTACAATCAGCCCCAGCATTTT
CASSHQGYNQPQHF
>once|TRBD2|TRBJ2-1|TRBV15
TGTGCCACCAGCAGTGGAGCGGGGGGGCTGGGTGAGCAGTTCTTC
CATSSGAGGLGEQFF
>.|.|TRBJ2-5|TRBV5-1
TGCGCCAGCAGCTTCCTTATTCAAGAGACCCAGTACTTC
CASSFLIQETQYF
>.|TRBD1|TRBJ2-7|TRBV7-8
TGTGCCAGCAGCTTAGCCGGGACAGAGTACGAGCAGTACTTC
CASSLAGTEYEQYF
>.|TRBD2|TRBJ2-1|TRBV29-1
TGCAGCGTTTTGGGGGTTGGCGGGAGTAGTATCTCCTACAATGAGCAGTTCTTC
CSVLGVGGSSISYNEQFF
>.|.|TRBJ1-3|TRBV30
TGTGCCTGGAGCGTCCGCTCTGGAAACACCATATATTTT
CAWSVRSGNTIYF
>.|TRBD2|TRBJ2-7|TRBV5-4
TGTGCCAGCAGCTTGAGTCCAGCGGGAGGGCCCAGGGAGCAGTACTTC
CASSLSPAGGPREQYF
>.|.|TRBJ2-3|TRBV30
TGTGCCTGGACCCGCGACAGTTATACGCAGTATTTT
CAWTRDSYTQYF
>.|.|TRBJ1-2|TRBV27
TGTGCCAGCAGTTCCTCCGCTTACTTAAACTATGGCTACACCTTC
CASSSSAYLNYGYTF
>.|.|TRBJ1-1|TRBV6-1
TGTGCCATCCAGGGGCCTTACATGAACACTGAAGCTTTCTTT
CAIQGPYMNTEAFF
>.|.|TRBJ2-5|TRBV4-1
TGCGCCAGCAGCCAAGATTTAATATTCCAAGAGACCCAGTACTTC
CASSQDLIFQETQYF
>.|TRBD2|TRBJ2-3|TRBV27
TGTGCCAGCAGCTCGACTAGCGGGTTCTTTACTAGCACAGATACGCAGTATTTT
CASSSTSGFFTSTDTQYF
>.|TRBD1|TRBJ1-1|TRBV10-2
TGCGCCAGCAGCCGGACAGGGGGTGAAGCTTTCTTT
CASSRTGGEAFF
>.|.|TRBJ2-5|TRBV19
TGTGCCAGTAGTCGACTCGGGGAGACCCAGTACTTC
CASSRLGETQYF
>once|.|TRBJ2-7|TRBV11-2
TGTGCCAGCAGCGGCCTGCGCGGCCGGGAATACGAGCAGTACTTC
CASSGLRGREYEQYF
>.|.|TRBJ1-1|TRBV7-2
TGTGCCAGCAGCTGGGGGCAGTCGAACACTGAAGCTTTCTTT
CASSWGQSNTEAFF
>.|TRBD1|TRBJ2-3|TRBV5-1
TGCGCCAGCAGCAAGGGACAGGGGGGCACAGATACGCAGTATTTT
CASSKGQGGTDTQYF
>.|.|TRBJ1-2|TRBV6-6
TGTGCCAGCAAAAGGACAGATAACTATGGCTACACCTTC
CASKRTDNYGYTF
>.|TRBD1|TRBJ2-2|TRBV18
TGTGCCAGCTTTTCCCAGACAGGGGCCACCGGGGAGCTGTTTTTT
CASFSQTGATGELFF
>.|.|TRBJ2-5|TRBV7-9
TGTGCCAGCAGCTTAGCCGGGAGCCAAGAGACCCAGTACTTC
CASSLAGSQETQYF
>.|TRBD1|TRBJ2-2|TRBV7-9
TGTGCCAGCAGCCCTTGGACAGGGGGAACCACCGGGGAGCTGTTTTTT
CASSPWTGGTTGELFF
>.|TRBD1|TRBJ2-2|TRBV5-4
TGTGCCAGCAGCTTGGCAGGGGGCAACACCGGGGAGCTGTTTTTT
CASSLAGGNTGELFF
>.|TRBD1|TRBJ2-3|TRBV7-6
TGTGCCAGCAGCTTAGAGGGGGCTGGCTTCCCTACGCAGTATTTT
CASSLEGAGFPTQYF
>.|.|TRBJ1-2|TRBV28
TGTGCCAGCAGGGGTTTAGACAGCGGGAGCGGCTATGGCTACACCTTC
CASRGLDSGSGYGYTF
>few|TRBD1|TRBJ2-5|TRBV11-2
TGTGCCAGCAGCCCGGACAGGGCTGAGACCCAGTACTTC
CASSPDRAETQYF
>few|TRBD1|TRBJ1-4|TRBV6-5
TGTGCCAGCGCCGAGGGACAGAGCCATGAAAAACTGTTTTTT
CASAEGQSHEKLFF
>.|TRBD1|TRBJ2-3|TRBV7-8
TGTGCCAGCAGCTTAGGACAGGGAAAGTTCTTT
CASSLGQGKFF
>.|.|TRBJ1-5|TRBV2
TGTGCCAGCAGTGCCTATAGCAATCAGCCCCAGCATTTT
CASSAYSNQPQHF
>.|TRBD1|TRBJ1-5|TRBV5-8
TGTGCCAGCAGCATACAGACAGGGGTCGGCAATCAGCCCCAGCATTTT
CASSIQTGVGNQPQHF
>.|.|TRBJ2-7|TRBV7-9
TGTGCCAGCACTCAACAAGACAGCTCCTACGAGCAGTACTTC
CASTQQDSSYEQYF
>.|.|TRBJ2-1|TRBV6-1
TGTGCCAGCAGTGAAGGGGGCAGCTTGGTGGATGAGCAGTTCTTC
CASSEGGSLVDEQFF
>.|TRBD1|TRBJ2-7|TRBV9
TGTGCCAGCACCGCCGGCTTGGGTGGGACAGGGGGATCCTACGAGCAGTACTTC
CASTAGLGGTGGSYEQYF
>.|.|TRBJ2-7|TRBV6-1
TGTGCCAGCAGTCGACAGGTCGACTCTTACGAGCAGTACTTC
CASSRQVDSYEQYF
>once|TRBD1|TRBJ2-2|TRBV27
TGTGCCAGCAGTCCGTACTTCGTTCGGGACAGGAACACCGGGGAGCTGTTTTTT
CASSPYFVRDRNTGELFF
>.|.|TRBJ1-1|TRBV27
TGTGCCAGCAGTTTATCGCAGGGTTTGAACACTGAAGCTTTCTTT
CASSLSQGLNTEAFF
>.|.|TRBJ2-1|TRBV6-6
TGTGCCAGCAGTGCCTGGAGAGCGGAGCAGTTCTTC
CASSAWRAEQFF
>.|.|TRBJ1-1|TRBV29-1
TGCAGCGTTATATTCCGGGACTCATCCCTAGGGCTGAACACTGAAGCTTTCTTT
CSVIFRDSSLGLNTEAFF
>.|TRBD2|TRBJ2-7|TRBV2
TGTGCCAGCAGGTTGGGACTAGCGTACGAGCAGTACTTC
CASRLGLAYEQYF
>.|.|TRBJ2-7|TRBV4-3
TGCGCCAGCAGCCAAGACGTCAGGGGACCCTACGAGCAGTACTTC
CASSQDVRGPYEQYF
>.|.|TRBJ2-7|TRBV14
TGTGCCAGCAGCCTGGGGCACTCCTACGAGCAGTACTTC
CASSLGHSYEQYF
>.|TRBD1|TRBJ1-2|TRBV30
TGTGCCTGGATAGGACAGGGTCGTGTAAGGAACTATGGCTACACCTTC
CAWIGQGRVRNYGYTF
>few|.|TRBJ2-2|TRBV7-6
TGTGCCAGCAGCTACACTACCGCGGGGCCGGGCACCGGGGAGCTGTTTTTT
CASSYTTAGPGTGELFF
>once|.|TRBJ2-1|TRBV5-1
TGCGCCAGCAGCCTATATCAGGTCTCCTACAATGAGCAGTTCTTC
CASSLYQVSYNEQFF
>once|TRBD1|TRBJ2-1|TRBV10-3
TGTGCCATCAGTGAGTCGGGACAGGGGTCTGAGCAGTTCTTC
CAISESGQGSEQFF
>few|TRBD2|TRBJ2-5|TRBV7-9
TGTTCCAGCAGCTTAAGGGCGGGAGAGGGAGAGACCCAGTACTTC
CSSSLRAGEGETQYF
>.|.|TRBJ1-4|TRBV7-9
TGTGCCAGCAGCGACCCGACGGGGGTCGGTAATGAAAAACTGTTTTTT
CASSDPTGVGNEKLFF
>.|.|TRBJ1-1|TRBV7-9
TGTGCCAGCAGCTTAGCAGGGGTGAACACTGAAGCTTTCTTT
CASSLAGVNTEAFF
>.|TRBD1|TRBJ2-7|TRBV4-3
TGCGCCAGCAGCCTAAATGTGGGACAGGGGAACGAGCAGTACTTC
CASSLNVGQGNEQYF